This T cell receptor (beta chain) was captured in a study of blood T cell repertoires in COVID-19. The CDR3 has 14 residues. The ends lost 6 bases at V and 5 bases at J; junction bases unmatched: 10. Germline-derived CDR1 and CDR2 are SQVTM and ANQGSEA. TCRdb's copy holds only in-frame clones and misses some; the assay was immunoSEQ multiplex PCR. The sample holds a few hundred thousand clones, about 89% seen once. The chain employs TRBV29-1 and TRBJ1-1; 9 bases match TRBD1. The specimen was peripheral blood. The receptor's source is a man aged 40-49 years who had recovered from COVID-19. The CDR3 sequence is CSVAPGQGFTEAFF. The CDR3 DNA is TGCAGCGTAGCTCCGGGACAGGGATTTACTGAAGCTTTCTTT.